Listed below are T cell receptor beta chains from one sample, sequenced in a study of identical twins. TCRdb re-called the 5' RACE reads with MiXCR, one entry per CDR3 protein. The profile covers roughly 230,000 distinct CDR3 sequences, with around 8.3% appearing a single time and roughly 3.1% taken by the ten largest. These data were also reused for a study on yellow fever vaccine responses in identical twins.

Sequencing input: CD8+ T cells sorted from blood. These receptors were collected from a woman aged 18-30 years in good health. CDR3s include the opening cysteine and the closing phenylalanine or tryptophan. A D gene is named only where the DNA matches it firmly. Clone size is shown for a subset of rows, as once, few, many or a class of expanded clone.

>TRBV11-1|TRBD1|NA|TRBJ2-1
TGTGCCAGCAGCCCGTCCCTTAGGGGGACAGGGGAGAATAGAGACTACAATGAGCAGTTCTTC
CASSPSLRGTGENRDYNEQFF
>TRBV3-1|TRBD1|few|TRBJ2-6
TGTGCCAGCAGGACGTTAAGGACAGGGTTGAACTCTGGGGCCAACGTCCTGACTTTC
CASRTLRTGLNSGANVLTF
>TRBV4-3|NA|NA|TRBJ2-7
TGCGCCAGCAGCCAAGATTTCCCGGACCAATCCTACGAGCAGTACTTC
CASSQDFPDQSYEQYF
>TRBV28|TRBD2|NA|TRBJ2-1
TGTGCCAGCAGTTTCGGGGGGACTACCCACCACAATGAGCAGTTCTTC
CASSFGGTTHHNEQFF
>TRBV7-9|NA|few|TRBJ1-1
TGTGCCAGCAGCTTAGTTTCGGGGGGGATGAACACTGAAGCTTTCTTT
CASSLVSGGMNTEAFF
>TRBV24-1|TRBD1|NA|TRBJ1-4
TGTGCCACCCGTCAGGGGGCGGATGAAAAACTGTTTTTT
CATRQGADEKLFF
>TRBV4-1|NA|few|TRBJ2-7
TGCGCCAGCAGCCAAGATCCCGAAGAGGACGAGCAGTACTTC
CASSQDPEEDEQYF
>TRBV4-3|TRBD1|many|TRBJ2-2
TGCGCCAGCAGCCAGGACAGGGGGGCCGGGGAGCTGTTTTTT
CASSQDRGAGELFF
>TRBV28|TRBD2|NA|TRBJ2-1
TGTGCCAGCAGTTTCTCAACTAGCGGGAGTTCGGATGAGCAGTTCTTC
CASSFSTSGSSDEQFF
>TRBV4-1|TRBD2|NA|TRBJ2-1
TGCGCCAGCAGCCAACTAGCGGGGTTGGATGAGCAGTTCTTC
CASSQLAGLDEQFF
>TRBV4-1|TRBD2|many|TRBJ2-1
TGCGCCAGCAGGATACTAGCGGGGGGCAATGAGCAGTTCTTC
CASRILAGGNEQFF
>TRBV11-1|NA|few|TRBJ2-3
TGTGCCAGCAGCACCCAGCGCCCCCCGGGGGACTTGGACACAGATACGCAGTATTTT
CASSTQRPPGDLDTDTQYF
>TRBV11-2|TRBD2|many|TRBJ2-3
TGTGCCAGCAGCTCTTCAATCGAACTAGCGGGTCCGCCTAGCACAGATACGCAGTATTTT
CASSSSIELAGPPSTDTQYF
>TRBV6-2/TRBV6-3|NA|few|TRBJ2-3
TGTGCCAGCAGCATCGAGGGAAATACGCAGTATTTT
CASSIEGNTQYF
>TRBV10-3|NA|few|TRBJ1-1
TGTGCCATCAGTCCAAATAGTAAGGGGGATAGGACTGAAGCTTTCTTT
CAISPNSKGDRTEAFF
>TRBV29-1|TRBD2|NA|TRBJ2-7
TGCAGCGTTAGCAAAGCGGGGATCCTCTACGAGCAGTACTTC
CSVSKAGILYEQYF
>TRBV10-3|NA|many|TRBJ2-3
TGTGCCATCAGGGGGTCCACAGATACGCAGTATTTT
CAIRGSTDTQYF
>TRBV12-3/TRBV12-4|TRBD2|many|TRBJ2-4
TGTGCCAGCAGTCTCGGACTAGCGGCCAAAAACATTCAGTACTTC
CASSLGLAAKNIQYF
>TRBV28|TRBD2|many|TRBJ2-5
TGTGCCAGCAGTCCAAGACTAGCGGTGAGCCAAGAGACCCAGTACTTC
CASSPRLAVSQETQYF
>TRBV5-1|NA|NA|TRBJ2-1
TGCGCCAGCAGCTTGGCGGGGACAAACAATGAGCAGTTCTTC
CASSLAGTNNEQFF
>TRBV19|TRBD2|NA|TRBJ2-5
TGTGCCAGTAGAGGAGCGGGGGAAGAGACCCAGTACTTC
CASRGAGEETQYF
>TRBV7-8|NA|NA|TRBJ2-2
TGTGCCAGCAGCGCACCGCCGGCGGGGACCGGGGAGCTGTTTTTT
CASSAPPAGTGELFF
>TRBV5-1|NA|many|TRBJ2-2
TGCGCCAGCAGCCCACGGACAGACAACACCGGGGAGCTGTTTTTT
CASSPRTDNTGELFF
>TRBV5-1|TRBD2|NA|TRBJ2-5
TGCGCCAGCAGCCTAGCGGGGGCGGGGCAAGAGACCCAGTACTTC
CASSLAGAGQETQYF
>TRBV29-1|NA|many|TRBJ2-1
TGCAGCGTTGATGGGGCCTACGGCAATGAGCAGTTCTTC
CSVDGAYGNEQFF
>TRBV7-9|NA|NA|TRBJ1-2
TGTGCCAGCAGCTCCCCGCTTTCGGGGTCGATCTATGGCTACACCTTC
CASSSPLSGSIYGYTF
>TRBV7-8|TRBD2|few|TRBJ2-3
TGTGCCAGCAGATACCTAGCGGGAGGGCCCCCAGATACGCAGTATTTT
CASRYLAGGPPDTQYF
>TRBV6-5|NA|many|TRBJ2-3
TGTGCCAGCAGTTACTCGATGCAGATCACAGATACGCAGTATTTT
CASSYSMQITDTQYF
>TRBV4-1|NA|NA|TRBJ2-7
TGCGCCAGCAGCCAAGTAGCGGCCTCCTACGAGCAGTACTTC
CASSQVAASYEQYF
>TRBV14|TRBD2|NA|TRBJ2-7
TGTGCCAGCAGCCAAGAGTTGAGGACTAGCGGGAGGAGAACAAACGAGCAGTACTTC
CASSQELRTSGRRTNEQYF
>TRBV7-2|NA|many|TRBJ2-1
TGTGCCAGCAGCTTAGTGATGCGCTTAGGATTCAGCAATGAGCAGTTCTTC
CASSLVMRLGFSNEQFF
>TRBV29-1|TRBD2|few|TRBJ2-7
TGCAGCGCCCGAGCGGGGGCCTCCTACGAGCAGTACTTC
CSARAGASYEQYF
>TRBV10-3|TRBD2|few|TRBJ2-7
TGTGCCATCAGTGAAAGTAGCGGGAACTACGAGCAGTACTTC
CAISESSGNYEQYF
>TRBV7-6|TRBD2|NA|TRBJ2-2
TGTGCCAGCAGCCGGAGACTAGCGGGATCCGGCGGGGAGCTGTTTTTT
CASSRRLAGSGGELFF
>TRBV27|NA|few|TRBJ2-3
TGTGCCAGCAGCCCTAGCGACAGCACAGATACGCAGTATTTT
CASSPSDSTDTQYF
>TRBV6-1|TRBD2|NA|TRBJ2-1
TGTGCCAGCAGTACGGGAGGGGGAACCTACAATGAGCAGTTCTTC
CASSTGGGTYNEQFF
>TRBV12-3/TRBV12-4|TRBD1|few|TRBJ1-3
TGTGCCAGCAGTCTCCATGACAGGGGAACAGGAAACACCATATATTTT
CASSLHDRGTGNTIYF
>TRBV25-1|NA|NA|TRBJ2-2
TGTGCCAGCAGTGCCACTAGTATCGGGGAGCTGTTTTTT
CASSATSIGELFF
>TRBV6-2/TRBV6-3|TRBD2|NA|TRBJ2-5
TGTGCCAGCAGTTACAGGAGAGGGCTACGACTAGCGGGGGCCAAGGGGGAGACCCAGTACTTC
CASSYRRGLRLAGAKGETQYF
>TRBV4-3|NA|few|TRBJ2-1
TGCGCCAGCAGCCCGGGAACAAGTTTTCCGAATGAGCAGTTCTTC
CASSPGTSFPNEQFF
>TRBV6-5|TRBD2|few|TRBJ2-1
TGTGCCAGCAGTTACGGGCTAGCGGGAGGTGAGCAGTTCTTC
CASSYGLAGGEQFF
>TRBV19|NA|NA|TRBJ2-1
TGTGCCACCACGGGGGAAACGGGCTACAATGAGCAGTTCTTC
CATTGETGYNEQFF